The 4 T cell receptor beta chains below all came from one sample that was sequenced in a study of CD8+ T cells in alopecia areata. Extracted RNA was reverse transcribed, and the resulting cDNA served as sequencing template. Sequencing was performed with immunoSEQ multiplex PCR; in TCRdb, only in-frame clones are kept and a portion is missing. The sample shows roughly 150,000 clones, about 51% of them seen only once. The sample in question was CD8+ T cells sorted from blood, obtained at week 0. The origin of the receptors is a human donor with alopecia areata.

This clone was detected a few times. The CDR3 loop reads CASSHTSNTEAFF. The CDR3 DNA sequence: TGTGCCAGCAGCCACACCTCGAACACTGAAGCTTTCTTT. The chain has TRBV9 and TRBJ1-1; D unresolved. Germline assignment: CDR1 SGDLS and CDR2 YYNGEE. Trimming stripped 4 bases from V and 1 base from J, with 8 bases between. This CDR3 spans 13 amino acids.

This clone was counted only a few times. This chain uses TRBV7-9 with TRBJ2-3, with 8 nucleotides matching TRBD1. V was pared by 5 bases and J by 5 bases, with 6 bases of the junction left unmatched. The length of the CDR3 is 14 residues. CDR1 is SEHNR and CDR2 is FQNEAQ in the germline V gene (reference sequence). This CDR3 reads CASSHRGTRDTQYF. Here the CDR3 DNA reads TGTGCCAGCAGCCACAGGGGGACCAGAGATACGCAGTATTTT. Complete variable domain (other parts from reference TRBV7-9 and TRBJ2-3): DTGVSQNPRHKITKRGQNVTFRCDPISEHNRLYWYRQTLGQGPEFLTYFQNEAQLEKSRLLSDRFSAERPKGSFSTLEIQRTEQGDSAMYLCASSHRGTRDTQYFGPGTRLTVL.

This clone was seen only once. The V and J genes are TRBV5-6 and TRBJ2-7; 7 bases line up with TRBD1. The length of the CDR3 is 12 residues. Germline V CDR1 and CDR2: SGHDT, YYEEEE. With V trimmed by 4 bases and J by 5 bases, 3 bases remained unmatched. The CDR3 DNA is TGTGCCAGCAGCCAGGGACAGAACGAGCAGTACTTC. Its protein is CASSQGQNEQYF.

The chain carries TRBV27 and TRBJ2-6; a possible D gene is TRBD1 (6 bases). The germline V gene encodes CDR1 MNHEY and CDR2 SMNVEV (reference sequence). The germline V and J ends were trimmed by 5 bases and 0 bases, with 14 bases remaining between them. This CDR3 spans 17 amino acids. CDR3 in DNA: TGTGCCAGCAGTCTCGGGACAAAAGTCTCTGGGGCCAACGTCCTGACTTTC. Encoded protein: CASSLGTKVSGANVLTF.